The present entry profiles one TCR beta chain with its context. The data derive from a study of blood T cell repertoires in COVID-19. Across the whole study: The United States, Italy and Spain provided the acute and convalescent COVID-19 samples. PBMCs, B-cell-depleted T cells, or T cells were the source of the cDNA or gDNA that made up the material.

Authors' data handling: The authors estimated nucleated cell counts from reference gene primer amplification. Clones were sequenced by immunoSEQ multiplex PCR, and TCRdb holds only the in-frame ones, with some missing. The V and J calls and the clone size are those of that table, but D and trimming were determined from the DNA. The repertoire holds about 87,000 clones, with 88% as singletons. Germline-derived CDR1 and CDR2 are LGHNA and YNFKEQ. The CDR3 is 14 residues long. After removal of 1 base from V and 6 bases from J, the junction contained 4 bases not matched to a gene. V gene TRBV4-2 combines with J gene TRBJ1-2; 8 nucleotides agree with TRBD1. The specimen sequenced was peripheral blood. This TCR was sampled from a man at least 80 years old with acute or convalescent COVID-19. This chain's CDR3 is CASSQVEQGDGYTF. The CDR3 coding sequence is TGTGCCAGCAGCCAAGTAGAACAGGGGGATGGCTACACCTTC.